Reported below is one T cell receptor beta chain. It lacks a known antigen. Base qualities are not recorded, but no much larger clone differs from it by a single base. A case-control design nested within a healthcare worker cohort in London, UK, was used, with weekly nasopharyngeal swab PCR tests and blood sampling performed. Between 23 and 31 March 2020, the week of the UK lockdown, healthcare workers were enrolled and then followed up weekly for as long as 16 weeks. This entry belongs to a study of early T cells in non-severe SARS-CoV-2 infection (dated by TCRdb to the early 2020s). With respect to the entire study: TCR sequencing used bulk RNA from unsorted whole blood, so alpha and beta chains could not be paired. Broad study findings and their caveats: VDJdb matching was skewed toward anti-spike CD8 responses and likely underestimated virus-specific expansions by missing private and CD4 specificities.

Library method: 5' RACE. Sequencing was carried out with a NextSeq 500. Unique molecular identifiers were attached to individual cDNA molecules in the TCR library protocol so that sequencing error and PCR bias could be corrected. TCR alpha and beta chains were both sequenced, and the abundances of alpha and beta sequences in each sample were closely correlated with each other. Regarding the original processing steps: Decombinator V4 was used to perform V gene, J gene and CDR3 annotation of TCR sequences. Expanded TCRs were defined as changing significantly between any two time points under a Poisson model with p below 0.0001. Abundances of TCRs were expressed as counts per million after normalisation to the total number of TCRs sequenced in each sample. VDJdb, accessed 1 November 2021, was searched for CMV, EBV and SARS-CoV-2 annotated TCRs, with TCRs annotated for multiple antigens excluded. Using fastp trimming at Q25 and MiXCR clonotype assembly, TCRdb reanalyzed the public sequencing data and kept in-frame beta chains. Rows with a matching CDR3 protein are joined into one entry that keeps the most common DNA and genes. In this record, the V and J calls reflect TCRdb's handling and not the investigators' own analysis. This sample is represented by 95,000 to 120,000 distinct CDR3 sequences; about 12% of them were singletons. The ten largest clones add up to 3% to 3.5% of the sample.

Sequencing was carried out using whole blood. The clonotype comes from an adult who was a healthcare worker with PCR-confirmed SARS-CoV-2 infection or an uninfected control (not recorded which).

The CDR3 is CASSLWGGLNTEAFF. Read as DNA, the sequence is TGTGCCAGCAGTTTATGGGGGGGGCTGAACACTGAAGCTTTCTTT. The chain uses TRBV28 and TRBJ1-1; 6 matching bases give a weak D call of TRBD1. The CDR3 holds 15 amino acids from the cysteine to the phenylalanine. CDR3 DNA only is kept here, 45 bases in frame from base 1. Trimming takes 0 bases from V and 0 bases from J, and the germline ends sit 8 bases apart. CDR1 and CDR2, per the germline V gene, are MDHEN and SYDVKM.